These 23 T cell receptor beta chains were sequenced from one sample in a study of shared clonotypes between healthy human individuals (dated by TCRdb to the early 2020s). The protocol used for the library was the immunoSEQ multiplex PCR assay. Imported from immuneACCESS, the table was reduced by TCRdb to in-frame sequences with V and J called. These copies leave out some clones; in studies compared against another copy, an unresolved V gene accounts for under half, and the cause of the remainder is not known. The sample table holds some 1 million clones, of which around 74% were seen once. The top ten constitute approximately 1.5% of the sample. The sequenced sample consisted of memory CD4+ T cells sorted from blood. What this sample's cell subset or site label stands for: CD45RA-negative fraction. These receptors were collected from a man in his late teens or twenties in good health.

The J gene is TRBJ1-2, the V gene TRBV5-1, with 8 positions matching TRBD1. This CDR3 is 13 amino acids long. With V trimmed by 4 bases and J by 3 bases, 2 bases remained unmatched. In germline, CDR1 is SGHRS, CDR2 YFSETQ. Here the CDR3 reads CASSQGADYGYTF. The CDR3, as DNA: TGCGCCAGCAGCCAGGGGGCCGACTATGGCTACACCTTC.

This chain joins TRBV11-2 and TRBJ2-1, with 7 bases that match TRBD2. The CDR3 contains 13 residues. The V segment lost 4 bases and the J segment 6 bases; nucleotides outside the gene matches: 3. Germline values: CDR1 SGHAT, CDR2 FQNNGV. The CDR3 loop is CASSSPGGNEQFF. The CDR3 DNA sequence: TGTGCCAGCAGCTCACCGGGGGGCAATGAGCAGTTCTTC.

The rearrangement links TRBV7-3 to TRBJ2-7, with 12 bases identical to TRBD2. The ends lost 0 bases at V and 0 bases at J; junction bases unmatched: 12. The CDR3 contains 20 residues. Per the germline V gene, CDR1 is SGHTA and CDR2 is FQGTGA. DNA of the CDR3: TGTGCCAGCAGCTTAACCCCCCCCCTAGCGGGGGGGTTAAGCTCCTACGAGCAGTACTTC. This gives the protein CASSLTPPLAGGLSSYEQYF.

V usage is TRBV10-2 and J usage is TRBJ1-3; a possible D gene is TRBD1 (5 bases). Trimming took 7 bases from V and 4 from J, leaving 14 bases between them. Germline V lookup: CDR1 WSHSY, CDR2 SAAADI. The CDR3 is 14 residues long. The CDR3 nucleotides are TGCGCCAGCAAGGAGGGGATAACAGGAAACACCATATATTTT. Its protein product is CASKEGITGNTIYF.

The V call is TRBV21-1, the J call TRBJ1-6; the table's D call TRBD1 went unverified against the DNA. TRBV21-1 corresponds to a pseudogene. CDR3 size: 15 residues. CDR3 loop: CASSKSYRIYSPLHF. The CDR3 nucleotides read TGTGCCAGCAGCAAAAGCTACAGGATTTATTCACCCCTCCACTTT.

Concerning this clone itself: Other DNA sequences of this sample code for an identical CDR3. The chain employs TRBV6-1 and TRBJ1-1; no firm D call. Trimming removed 1 base at V and 4 bases at J, with 7 bases between. Germline CDR1 is MNHNS and CDR2 is SASEGT. This CDR3 has 13 residues. CDR3 DNA: TGTGCCAGCAGTGAAGATCGGTCCACTGAAGCTTTCTTT. It is translated as CASSEDRSTEAFF.

This clone has just a few counts. The chain links TRBV7-9 to TRBJ2-1, with no clear D. Trimming shortened V by 6 bases and J by 7 bases, and 10 bases separated the two germline ends. Germline CDR1 SEHNR, CDR2 FQNEAQ (reference sequence). This CDR3 is built from 12 residues. DNA of the CDR3: TGTGCCAGCAGTTACGTTTCGAATGAGCAGTTCTTC. Protein: CASSYVSNEQFF. Full variable domain (missing parts from reference TRBV7-9 and TRBJ2-1): DTGVSQNPRHKITKRGQNVTFRCDPISEHNRLYWYRQTLGQGPEFLTYFQNEAQLEKSRLLSDRFSAERPKGSFSTLEIQRTEQGDSAMYLCASSYVSNEQFFGPGTRLTVL.

V and J are TRBV25-1 and TRBJ2-7; D is uncertain. Deletions cut 3 bases from V and 0 bases from J, with 6 bases between. This CDR3 region has 13 residues. CDR1 MGHDK and CDR2 SYGVNS come from the germline V gene. CDR3 bases: TGTGCCAGCAGTGACCCTATCTCCTACGAGCAGTACTTC. Amino acid sequence: CASSDPISYEQYF.

Turning to this clone: A read error may be the cause here, since a much bigger clone is one base away. J is TRBJ2-7 and V is TRBV27, with D unresolved. Germline V gene lookup returns CDR1 MNHEY and CDR2 SMNVEV (reference sequence). Trimming removed 6 bases at V and 0 bases at J, with 0 bases between. CDR3 size: 10 residues. CDR3 residues: CASSSYEQYF. The CDR3 region has the DNA TGTGCCAGCAGCTCCTACGAGCAGTACTTC.

The chain links TRBV23-1 to TRBJ1-1; D not certain. TRBV23-1 is marked as an open reading frame, function uncertain. Trimming took 0 bases from V and 0 from J, leaving 20 bases between them. The CDR3 runs to 19 residues. The CDR3 DNA is TGCGCCAGCAGTCAATCCAACCGTCGTGTGGCCCACATGAACACTGAAGCTTTCTTT. It specifies CASSQSNRRVAHMNTEAFF.

The J gene is TRBJ2-1, the V gene TRBV2, with 10 bases aligning to TRBD1. Trimming took 8 bases from V and 8 from J; bases not matched to a gene: 9. CDR1 and CDR2 (germline): SNHLY, FYNNEI. CDR3 length: 14 residues. The DNA for the CDR3 is TGTGCCAGCGGGGGGGACAGGGGCTTCTATGAGCAGTTCTTC. The encoded protein is CASGGDRGFYEQFF.

V gene TRBV10-1 combines with J gene TRBJ2-3; no definite D call. V lost 3 bases and J 5 bases, leaving 6 bases between the germline ends. In germline, CDR1 is WNHNN, CDR2 SYGVQD (reference sequence). This CDR3 is 12 amino acids long. The CDR3 region has the DNA TGCGCCAGCAGTGAACGGTTAGATACGCAGTATTTT. Its translation is CASSERLDTQYF.

This clone appeared a single time. This chain joins TRBV28 and TRBJ2-7, with D hard to call. V was shortened by 5 bases and J by 7 bases, with 9 bases between the two germline ends. Germline V gene sequence: CDR1 MDHEN, CDR2 SYDVKM. The CDR3 totals 11 residues. This chain's CDR3 is CASSRLTEQYF. The CDR3 nucleotides are TGTGCCAGCAGTCGATTAACAGAGCAGTACTTC.

This chain uses TRBV4-2 with TRBJ2-7; either TRBD1 or TRBD2 may fit D (5 bases each). With 0 bases removed from V and 9 bases from J, the gap between germline ends came to 15 bases. The CDR3 consists of 14 residues. CDR1 is LGHNA and CDR2 is YNFKEQ in the germline V gene. The CDR3 here is CASSQDRRGEGQYF. The CDR3 DNA reads as TGTGCCAGCAGCCAAGATCGAAGGGGAGAAGGGCAGTACTTC.

CDR3 sequence: CASSLQVVDTQYF. The CDR3 DNA follows: TGCGCCAGCAGCTTACAGGTAGTAGATACGCAGTATTTT. J is TRBJ2-3 and V is TRBV5-1, with a possible D match to TRBD1 (5 bases). CDR1 and CDR2 (germline): SGHRS, YFSETQ. The CDR3 loop spans 13 amino acids. Trimming took off 2 bases at V and 5 bases at J, with 9 bases between the two ends.

J is TRBJ2-3 and V is TRBV27; a possible D gene is TRBD2 (5 bases). This CDR3 comprises 14 residues. V lost 5 bases and J 0 bases, leaving 9 bases between the germline ends. Germline V lookup: CDR1 MNHEY, CDR2 SMNVEV (reference sequence). The CDR3, as DNA: TGTGCCAGCAGTGCGGGCTTTAGCACAGATACGCAGTATTTT. Residues: CASSAGFSTDTQYF.

The chain is built from TRBV9 and TRBJ2-3; D may be TRBD2 (6 bases). Germline V gives CDR1 SGDLS, CDR2 YYNGEE. V was pared by 4 bases and J by 9 bases, with 18 bases between. There are 14 residues in the CDR3. This chain's CDR3 is CASSPSPLAGTQYF. In nucleotides, the CDR3 is TGTGCCAGCAGCCCCTCGCCTTTGGCGGGGACGCAGTATTTT.

This sequence joins TRBV14 and TRBJ2-2, with D unclear. Germline-derived CDR1 and CDR2 are SGHDN and FVKESK. The CDR3 contains 16 residues. V lost 4 bases, J lost 0 bases, and 12 bases lay in between. The CDR3 loop is CASSPYGPTNTGELFF. CDR3 DNA: TGTGCCAGCAGCCCGTACGGGCCAACGAACACCGGGGAGCTGTTTTTT. Combining the CDR3 with reference TRBV14 and TRBJ2-2 gives the whole variable domain EAGVTQFPSHSVIEKGQTVTLRCDPISGHDNLYWYRRVMGKEIKFLLHFVKESKQDESGMPNNRFLAERTGGTYSTLKVQPAELEDSGVYFCASSPYGPTNTGELFFGEGSRLTVL.

The chain combines TRBV7-2 with TRBJ1-2; TRBD1 agrees at 7 bases. V was pared by 4 bases and J by 5 bases, with 1 base of the junction left unmatched. Germline V gene lookup returns CDR1 SGHTA and CDR2 FQGNSA. The CDR3 extends over 12 amino acids. The CDR3 region has the DNA TGTGCCAGCAGCTCGACAGGGTATGGCTACACCTTC. Encoded protein: CASSSTGYGYTF.

The rearrangement joins TRBV5-1 to TRBJ2-2; 7 nucleotides match TRBD2. The J segment lost 4 bases and the V segment lost 2 bases, leaving 5 bases of the junction unmatched. From germline, CDR1 is SGHRS and CDR2 YFSETQ. This CDR3 is built from 15 residues. The CDR3 spells CASSLARGSTGELFF. The CDR3 coding sequence is TGCGCCAGCAGCTTAGCGCGGGGGAGCACCGGGGAGCTGTTTTTT.

The chain combines TRBV11-2 with TRBJ2-1, with 12 nucleotides matching TRBD2. There are 17 residues in the CDR3. Germline V gene sequence: CDR1 SGHAT, CDR2 FQNNGV. V was pared by 5 bases and J by 6 bases, with 11 bases of the junction left unmatched. The CDR3 DNA sequence: TGTGCCAGCAGCCCACAGCCGCTGGGACTAGCGGGCAATGAGCAGTTCTTC. Its translation is CASSPQPLGLAGNEQFF.

This rearrangement joins TRBV4-3 to TRBJ2-7, with D possibly TRBD1 on 5 matching bases. The CDR3 totals 14 residues. V dropped 4 bases and J dropped 4 bases, with 14 bases sitting between them. Germline CDR1 LGHNA, CDR2 YSLEER. CDR3 coding DNA: TGCGCCAGCAGCCCGTCGGCAGGGCGGTACGAGCAGTACTTC. Protein: CASSPSAGRYEQYF.

The chain couples TRBV15 to TRBJ1-1; D uncertain. The germline CDR1 and CDR2 sequences are LNHNV and YYDKDF (reference sequence). The CDR3 runs 13 residues. Trimming pared 5 bases from V and 2 bases from J, leaving 9 bases between. The CDR3 spells CATSARTNTEAFF. Here the CDR3 DNA reads TGTGCCACCAGCGCTAGGACCAACACTGAAGCTTTCTTT.